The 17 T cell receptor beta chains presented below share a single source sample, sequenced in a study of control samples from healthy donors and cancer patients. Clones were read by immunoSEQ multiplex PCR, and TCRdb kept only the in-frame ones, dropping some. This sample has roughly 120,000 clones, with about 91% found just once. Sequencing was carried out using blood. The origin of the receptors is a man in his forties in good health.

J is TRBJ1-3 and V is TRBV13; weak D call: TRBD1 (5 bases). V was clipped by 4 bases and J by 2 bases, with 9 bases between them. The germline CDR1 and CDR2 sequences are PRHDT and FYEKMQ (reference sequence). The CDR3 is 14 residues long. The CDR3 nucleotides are TGTGCCAGCAGCTCCTGGGGGGCTGGAAACACCATATATTTT. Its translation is CASSSWGAGNTIYF.

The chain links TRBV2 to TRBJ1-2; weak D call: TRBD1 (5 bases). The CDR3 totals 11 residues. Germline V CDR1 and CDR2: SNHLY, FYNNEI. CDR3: CVAGGNYGYTF. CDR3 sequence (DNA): TGTGTGGCGGGGGGAAACTATGGCTACACCTTC.

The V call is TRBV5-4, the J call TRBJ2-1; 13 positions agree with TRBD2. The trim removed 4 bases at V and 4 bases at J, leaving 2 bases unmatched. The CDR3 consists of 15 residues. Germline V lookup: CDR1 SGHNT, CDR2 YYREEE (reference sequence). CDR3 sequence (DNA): TGTGCCAGCAGCGCGGGACTAGCGGGATACAATGAGCAGTTCTTC. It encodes CASSAGLAGYNEQFF.

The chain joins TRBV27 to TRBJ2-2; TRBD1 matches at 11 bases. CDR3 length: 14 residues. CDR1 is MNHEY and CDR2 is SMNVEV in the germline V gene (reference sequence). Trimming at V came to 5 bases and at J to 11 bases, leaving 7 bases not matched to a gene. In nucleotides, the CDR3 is TGTGCCAGCAGTCCCCGGACAGGGGGCGCCGAGCTGTTTTTT. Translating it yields CASSPRTGGAELFF.

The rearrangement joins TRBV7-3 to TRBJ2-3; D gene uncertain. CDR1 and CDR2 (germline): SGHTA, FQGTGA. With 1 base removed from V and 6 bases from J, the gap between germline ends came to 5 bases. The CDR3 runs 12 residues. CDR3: CASSLMPDTQYF. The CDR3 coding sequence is TGTGCCAGCAGCTTAATGCCCGATACGCAGTATTTT.

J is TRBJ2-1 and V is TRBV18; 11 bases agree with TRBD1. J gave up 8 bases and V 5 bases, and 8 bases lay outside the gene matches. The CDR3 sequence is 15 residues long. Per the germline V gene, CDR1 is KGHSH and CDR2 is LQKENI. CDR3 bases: TGTGCCAGCTCAGAAAGGACAGGGGGCACCGATGAGCAGTTCTTC. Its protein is CASSERTGGTDEQFF. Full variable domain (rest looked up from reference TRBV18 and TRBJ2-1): NAGVMQNPRHLVRRRGQEARLRCSPMKGHSHVYWYRQLPEEGLKFMVYLQKENIIDESGMPKERFSAEFPKEGPSILRIQQVVRGDSAAYFCASSERTGGTDEQFFGPGTRLTVL.

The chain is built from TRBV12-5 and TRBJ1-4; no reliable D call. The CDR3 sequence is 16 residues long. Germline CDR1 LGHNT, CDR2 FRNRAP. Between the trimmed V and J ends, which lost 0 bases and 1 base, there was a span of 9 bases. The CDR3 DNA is TGTGCTAGTGGTTTGGTACGAGGCGGAACTAATGAAAAACTGTTTTTT. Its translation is CASGLVRGGTNEKLFF. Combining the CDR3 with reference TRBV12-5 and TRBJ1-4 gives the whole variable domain DARVTQTPRHKVTEMGQEVTMRCQPILGHNTVFWYRQTMMQGLELLAYFRNRAPLDDSGMPKDRFSAEMPDATLATLKIQPSEPRDSAVYFCASGLVRGGTNEKLFFGSGTQLSVL.

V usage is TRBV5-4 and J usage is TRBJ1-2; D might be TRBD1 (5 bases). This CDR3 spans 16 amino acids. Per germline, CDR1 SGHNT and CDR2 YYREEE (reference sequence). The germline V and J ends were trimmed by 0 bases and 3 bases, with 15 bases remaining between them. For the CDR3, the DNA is TGTGCCAGCAGCTTGGGTCGGACACGAAATTACTATGGCTACACCTTC. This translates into CASSLGRTRNYYGYTF.

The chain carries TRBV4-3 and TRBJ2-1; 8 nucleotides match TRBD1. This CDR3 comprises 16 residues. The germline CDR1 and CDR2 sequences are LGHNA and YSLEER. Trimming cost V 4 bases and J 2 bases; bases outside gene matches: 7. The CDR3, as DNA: TGCGCCAGCAGCCCTAATCTACAGGGGGCCTACAATGAGCAGTTCTTC. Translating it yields CASSPNLQGAYNEQFF.

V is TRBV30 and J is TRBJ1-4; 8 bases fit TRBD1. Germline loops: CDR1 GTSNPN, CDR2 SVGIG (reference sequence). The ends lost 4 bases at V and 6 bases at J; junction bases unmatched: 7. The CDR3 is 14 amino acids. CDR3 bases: TGTGCCTGGACCTCAGGGGGCGCGGATGAAAAACTGTTTTTT. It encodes CAWTSGGADEKLFF.

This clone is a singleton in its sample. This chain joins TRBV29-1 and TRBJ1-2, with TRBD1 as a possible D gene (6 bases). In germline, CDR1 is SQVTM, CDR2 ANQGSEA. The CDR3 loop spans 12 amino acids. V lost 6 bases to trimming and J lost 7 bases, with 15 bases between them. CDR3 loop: CSVGQTSSGYTF. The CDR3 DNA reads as TGCAGCGTAGGACAGACCTCCAGTGGCTACACCTTC. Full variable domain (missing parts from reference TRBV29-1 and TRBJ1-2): SAVISQKPSRDICQRGTSLTIQCQVDSQVTMMFWYRQQPGQSLTLIATANQGSEATYESGFVIDKFPISRPNLTFSTLTVSNMSPEDSSIYLCSVGQTSSGYTFGSGTRLTVV.

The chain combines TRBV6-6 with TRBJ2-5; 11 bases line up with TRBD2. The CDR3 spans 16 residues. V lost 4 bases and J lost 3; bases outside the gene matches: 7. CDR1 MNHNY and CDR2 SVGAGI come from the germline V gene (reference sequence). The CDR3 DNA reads TGTGCCAGCAGTTCGAGGACTAGCGGGCCTAAAGAGACCCAGTACTTC. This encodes CASSSRTSGPKETQYF.

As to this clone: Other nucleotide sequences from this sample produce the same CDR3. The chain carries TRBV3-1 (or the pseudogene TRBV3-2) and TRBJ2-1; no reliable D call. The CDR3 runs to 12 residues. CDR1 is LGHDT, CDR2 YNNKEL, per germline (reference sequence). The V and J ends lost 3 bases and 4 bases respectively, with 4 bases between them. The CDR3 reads CASSQTYNEQFF. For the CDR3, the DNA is TGTGCCAGCAGCCAGACATACAATGAGCAGTTCTTC.

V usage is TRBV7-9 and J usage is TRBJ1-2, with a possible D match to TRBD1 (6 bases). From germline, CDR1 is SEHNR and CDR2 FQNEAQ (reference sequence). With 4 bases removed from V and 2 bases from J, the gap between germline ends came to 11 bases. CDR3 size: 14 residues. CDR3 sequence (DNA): TGTGCCAGCAGCTATCCCGGGGGCAACTATGGCTACACCTTC. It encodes CASSYPGGNYGYTF. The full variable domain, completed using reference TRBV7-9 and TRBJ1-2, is DTGVSQNPRHKITKRGQNVTFRCDPISEHNRLYWYRQTLGQGPEFLTYFQNEAQLEKSRLLSDRFSAERPKGSFSTLEIQRTEQGDSAMYLCASSYPGGNYGYTFGSGTRLTVV.

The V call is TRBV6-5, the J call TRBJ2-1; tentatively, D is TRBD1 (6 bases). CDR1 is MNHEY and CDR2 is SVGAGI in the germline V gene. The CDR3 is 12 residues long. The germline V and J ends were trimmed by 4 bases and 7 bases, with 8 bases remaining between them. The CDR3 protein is CASSFTGNEQFF. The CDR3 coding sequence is TGTGCCAGCAGTTTTACAGGGAATGAGCAGTTCTTC.

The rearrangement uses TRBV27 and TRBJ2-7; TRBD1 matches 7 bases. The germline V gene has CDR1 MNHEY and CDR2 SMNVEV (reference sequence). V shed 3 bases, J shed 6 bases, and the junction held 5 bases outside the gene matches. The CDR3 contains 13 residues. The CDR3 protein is CASSFLSGGEQYF. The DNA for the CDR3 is TGTGCCAGCAGTTTCTTGTCAGGGGGCGAGCAGTACTTC.

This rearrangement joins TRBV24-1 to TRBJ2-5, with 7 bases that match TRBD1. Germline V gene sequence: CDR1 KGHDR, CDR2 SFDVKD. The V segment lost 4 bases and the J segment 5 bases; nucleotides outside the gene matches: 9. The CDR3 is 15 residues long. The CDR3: CATSDSRGPGETQYF. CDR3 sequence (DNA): TGTGCCACCAGTGACTCTAGGGGGCCCGGGGAGACCCAGTACTTC.